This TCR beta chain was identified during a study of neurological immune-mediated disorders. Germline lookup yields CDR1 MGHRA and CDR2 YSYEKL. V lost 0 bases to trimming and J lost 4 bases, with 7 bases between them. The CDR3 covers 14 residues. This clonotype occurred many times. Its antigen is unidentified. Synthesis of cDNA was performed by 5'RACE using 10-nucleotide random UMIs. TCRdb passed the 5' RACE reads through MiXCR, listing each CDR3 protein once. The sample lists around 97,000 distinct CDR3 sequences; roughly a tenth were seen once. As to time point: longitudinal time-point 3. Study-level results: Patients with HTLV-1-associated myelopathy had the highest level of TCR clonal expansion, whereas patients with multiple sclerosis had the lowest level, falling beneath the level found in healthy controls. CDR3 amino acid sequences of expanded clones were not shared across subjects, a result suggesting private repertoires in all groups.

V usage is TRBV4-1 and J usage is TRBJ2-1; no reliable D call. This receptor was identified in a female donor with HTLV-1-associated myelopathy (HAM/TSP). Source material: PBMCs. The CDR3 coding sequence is TGCGCCAGCAGCCAAGAGAGAAGATACAATGAGCAGTTCTTC. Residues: CASSQERRYNEQFF.